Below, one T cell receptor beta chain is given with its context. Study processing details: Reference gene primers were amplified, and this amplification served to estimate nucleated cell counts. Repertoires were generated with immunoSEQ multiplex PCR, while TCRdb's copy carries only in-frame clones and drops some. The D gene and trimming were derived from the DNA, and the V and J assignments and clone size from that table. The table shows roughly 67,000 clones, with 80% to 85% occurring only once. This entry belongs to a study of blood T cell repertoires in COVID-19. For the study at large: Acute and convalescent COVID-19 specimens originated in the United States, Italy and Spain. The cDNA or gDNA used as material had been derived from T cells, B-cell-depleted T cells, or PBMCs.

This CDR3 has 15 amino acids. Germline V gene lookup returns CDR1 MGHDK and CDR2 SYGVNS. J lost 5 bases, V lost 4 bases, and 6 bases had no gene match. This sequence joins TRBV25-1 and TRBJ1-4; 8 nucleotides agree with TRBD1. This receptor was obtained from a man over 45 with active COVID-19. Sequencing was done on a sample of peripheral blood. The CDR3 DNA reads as TGTGCCAGCAGTGGGACAGGGAGGTACAATGAAAAACTGTTTTTT. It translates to CASSGTGRYNEKLFF.